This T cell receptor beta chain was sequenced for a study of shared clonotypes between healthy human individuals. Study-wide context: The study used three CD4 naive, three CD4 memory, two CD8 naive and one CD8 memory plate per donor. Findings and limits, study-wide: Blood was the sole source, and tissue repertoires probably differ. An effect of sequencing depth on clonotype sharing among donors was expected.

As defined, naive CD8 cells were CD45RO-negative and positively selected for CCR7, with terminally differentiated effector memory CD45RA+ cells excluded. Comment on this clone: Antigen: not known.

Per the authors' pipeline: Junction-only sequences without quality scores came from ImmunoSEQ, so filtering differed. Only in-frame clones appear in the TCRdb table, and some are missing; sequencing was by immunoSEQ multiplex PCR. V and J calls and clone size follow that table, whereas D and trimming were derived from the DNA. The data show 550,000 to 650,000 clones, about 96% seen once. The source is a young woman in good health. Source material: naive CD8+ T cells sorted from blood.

The CDR3 reads CASSPSSGHVPYEQYF. DNA for the CDR3: TGTGCCAGCAGTCCATCTAGCGGGCACGTACCCTACGAGCAGTACTTC. This sequence joins TRBV27 and TRBJ2-7, with 8 nucleotides matching TRBD2. Germline V gene lookup returns CDR1 MNHEY and CDR2 SMNVEV (reference sequence). Trimming took 5 bases from V and 2 from J; bases not matched to a gene: 11. CDR3 size: 16 residues.